These 10 T cell receptor beta chains were sequenced from one sample in a study of blood T cell repertoires in COVID-19. Sequenced by immunoSEQ multiplex PCR; TCRdb stores in-frame clones only, minus some. This table has nearly 350,000 clones, about nine tenths appearing once. What was sequenced was peripheral blood. The receptors were sampled from a woman in her 70s with COVID-19, enrolled during active disease.

The V call is TRBV7-2, the J call TRBJ1-3; 7 bases match TRBD1. The CDR3 runs to 13 residues. V lost 7 bases, J lost 7 bases, and 7 bases stayed unmatched. Germline loops: CDR1 SGHTA, CDR2 FQGNSA. CDR3 loop: CASTRDRGNTIYF. CDR3 DNA sequence: TGTGCCAGCACCAGGGACAGAGGGAACACCATATATTTT.

This clone was counted between two and nine times. The V gene is TRBV7-8, the J gene TRBJ1-6; D remains ambiguous. CDR1 and CDR2 (germline): SGHVS, FQNEAQ. V lost 5 bases and J lost 9, with 11 bases in between. There are 13 residues in the CDR3. CDR3 DNA sequence: TGTGCCAGCAGCCTGGTGGGAGGTTCACCCCTCCACTTT. Its translation: CASSLVGGSPLHF.

The rearrangement links TRBV7-9 to TRBJ2-2, with D maybe TRBD1 (5 bases). Germline V gene sequence: CDR1 SEHNR, CDR2 FQNEAQ (reference sequence). This CDR3 has 15 amino acids. Trimming took off 1 base at V and 4 bases at J, with 10 bases between the two ends. The chain's CDR3 is CASSLGQGATGELFF. DNA for the CDR3: TGTGCCAGCAGCTTAGGGCAGGGCGCCACCGGGGAGCTGTTTTTT.

The gene calls are TRBV21-1 and TRBJ1-2; the D call TRBD1 from the table was never checked on the DNA. TRBV21-1 is tagged as a pseudogene. The CDR3 sequence is 13 residues long. The CDR3 DNA reads as TGTGCCAGCCCAGGGACAGCGAACTATGGCTACACCTTC. This gives the protein CASPGTANYGYTF.

The chain recombines TRBV27 with TRBJ2-7, with TRBD2 as a possible D gene (6 bases). Germline lookup yields CDR1 MNHEY and CDR2 SMNVEV (reference sequence). Trimming pared 3 bases from V and 3 bases from J, leaving 12 bases between. CDR3 length: 14 amino acids. CDR3 residues: CASSFRGSVYEQYF. The CDR3 DNA follows: TGTGCCAGCAGTTTCCGGGGGTCGGTCTACGAGCAGTACTTC.

The V and J genes are TRBV19 and TRBJ1-2; weak D call: TRBD1 (6 bases). V was shortened by 5 bases and J by 5 bases, with 9 bases between the two germline ends. The length of the CDR3 is 12 residues. The germline gives CDR1 LNHDA, CDR2 SQIVND (reference sequence). This chain's CDR3 is CASSPGQYGYTF. In nucleotides, the CDR3 is TGTGCCAGTAGTCCCGGACAGTATGGCTACACCTTC.

The chain is built from TRBV10-1 and TRBJ1-1, with 7 bases that match TRBD1. The CDR3 is made up of 13 amino acids. Germline V gene sequence: CDR1 WNHNN, CDR2 SYGVQD (reference sequence). V lost 8 bases to trimming and J lost 1 base; unmatched junction nucleotides: 4. The CDR3 DNA reads as TGCGCCAGCCAGGGACAGCGGAACACTGAAGCTTTCTTT. Protein: CASQGQRNTEAFF.

The chain links TRBV10-2 to TRBJ2-3; 9 bases match TRBD2. The CDR3 runs to 14 residues. Germline CDR1 and CDR2: WSHSY and SAAADI. V lost 6 bases and J lost 2; bases outside the gene matches: 3. The CDR3 is CASSLAGVTDTQYF. CDR3 nucleotide sequence: TGCGCCAGCAGCTTAGCGGGGGTCACAGATACGCAGTATTTT.

This chain connects TRBV5-6 to TRBJ1-4; D remains ambiguous. This CDR3 spans 11 amino acids. CDR1 and CDR2 from the germline V gene are SGHDT and YYEEEE. The V and J ends lost 4 bases and 5 bases respectively, with 3 bases between them. This CDR3 is CASSLNEKLFF. The CDR3 DNA reads as TGTGCCAGCAGCCTCAATGAAAAACTGTTTTTT. Drawing the rest from reference TRBV5-6 and TRBJ1-4, the complete variable domain is DAGVTQSPTHLIKTRGQQVTLRCSPKSGHDTVSWYQQALGQGPQFIFQYYEEEERQRGNFPDRFSGHQFPNYSSELNVNALLLGDSALYLCASSLNEKLFFGSGTQLSVL.

Notes on this clone: Within the sample, other DNA sequences also encode this same CDR3. The V call is TRBV7-9, the J call TRBJ1-3; 8 bases align to TRBD1. Germline V gives CDR1 SEHNR, CDR2 FQNEAQ (reference sequence). The ends lost 4 bases at V and 2 bases at J; junction bases unmatched: 1. This CDR3 comprises 14 residues. CDR3 coding DNA: TGTGCCAGCAGCTCGGACAGGGCTGGAAACACCATATATTTT. Translating gives CASSSDRAGNTIYF.